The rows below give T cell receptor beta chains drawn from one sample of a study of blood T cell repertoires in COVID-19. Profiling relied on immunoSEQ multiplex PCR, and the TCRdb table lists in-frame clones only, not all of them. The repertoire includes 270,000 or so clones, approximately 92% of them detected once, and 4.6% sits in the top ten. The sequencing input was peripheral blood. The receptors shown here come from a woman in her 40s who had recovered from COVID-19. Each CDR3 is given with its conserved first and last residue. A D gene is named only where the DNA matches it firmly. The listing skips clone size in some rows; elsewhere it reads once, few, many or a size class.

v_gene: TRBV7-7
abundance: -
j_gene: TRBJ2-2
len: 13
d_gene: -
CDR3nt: TGTGCCAGCAGCTTCGCGTCGACCGGGGAGCTGTTTTTT
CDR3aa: CASSFASTGELFF

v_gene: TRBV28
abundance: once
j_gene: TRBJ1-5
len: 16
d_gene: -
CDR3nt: TGTGCCAGTTTGATCGGGGGGATTCATAGCAATCAGCCCCAGCATTTT
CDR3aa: CASLIGGIHSNQPQHF

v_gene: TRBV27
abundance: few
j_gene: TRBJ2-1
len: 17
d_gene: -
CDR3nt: TGTGCCAGCAGTTTACCCCCCCCGTGGGGGGAATACAATGAGCAGTTCTTC
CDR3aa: CASSLPPPWGEYNEQFF

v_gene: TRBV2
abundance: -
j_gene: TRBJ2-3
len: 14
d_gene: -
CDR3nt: TGTGCCAGCCCCGGAGATGGGGGCGGGGATACGCAGTATTTT
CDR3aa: CASPGDGGGDTQYF

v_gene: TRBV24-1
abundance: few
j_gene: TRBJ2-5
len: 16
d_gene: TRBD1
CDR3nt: TGTGCCACCAGTGATTCTCAACAGGGGTTCGGGGAGACCCAGTACTTC
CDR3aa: CATSDSQQGFGETQYF

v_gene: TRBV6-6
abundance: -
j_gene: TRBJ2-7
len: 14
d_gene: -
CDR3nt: TGTGCCAGCAGTTACTCACTGCCCGGGTACGAGCAGTACTTC
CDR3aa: CASSYSLPGYEQYF

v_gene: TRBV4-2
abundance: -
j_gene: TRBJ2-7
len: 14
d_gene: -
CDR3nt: TGTGCCAGCAGCCAGGCAACAGCGGTTTACGAGCAGTACTTC
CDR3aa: CASSQATAVYEQYF

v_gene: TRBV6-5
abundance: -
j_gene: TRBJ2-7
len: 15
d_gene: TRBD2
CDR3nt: TGTGCCAGCAGTCCGACTAGCGGCTCTGTCTACGAGCAGTACTTC
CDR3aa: CASSPTSGSVYEQYF

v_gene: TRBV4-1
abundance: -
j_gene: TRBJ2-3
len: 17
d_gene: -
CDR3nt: TGCGCCAGCAGCCAAGGGGGGGGGCCCGCTAGCACAGATACGCAGTATTTT
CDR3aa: CASSQGGGPASTDTQYF

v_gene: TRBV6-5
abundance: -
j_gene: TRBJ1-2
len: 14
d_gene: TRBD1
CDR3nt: TGTGCCAGCACCTCAACAGGGGCTAACTATGGCTACACCTTC
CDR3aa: CASTSTGANYGYTF

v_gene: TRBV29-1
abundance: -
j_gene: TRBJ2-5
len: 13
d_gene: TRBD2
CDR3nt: TGCAGCGCCGAGCGGGGGGGGGAAGAGACCCAGTACTTC
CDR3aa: CSAERGGEETQYF

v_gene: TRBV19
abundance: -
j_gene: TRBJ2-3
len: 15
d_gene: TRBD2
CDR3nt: TGTGCCAGTAGACGGCTAGCGGGAGTTGCAGATACGCAGTATTTT
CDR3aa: CASRRLAGVADTQYF

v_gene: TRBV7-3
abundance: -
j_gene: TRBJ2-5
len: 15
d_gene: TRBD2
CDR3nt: TGTGCCAGCAGCCCCCTAGCGGGGGGGCCAGAGACCCAGTACTTC
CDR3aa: CASSPLAGGPETQYF

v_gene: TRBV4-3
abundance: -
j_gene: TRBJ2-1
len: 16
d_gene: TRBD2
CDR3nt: TGCGCCAGCAGCCAAAGTCCTCTAGCGGGAGGAGGAGAGCAGTTCTTC
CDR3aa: CASSQSPLAGGGEQFF

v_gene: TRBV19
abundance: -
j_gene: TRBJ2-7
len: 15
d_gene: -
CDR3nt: TGTGCCAGTAGTATCCGACAGACCGGGTCCTACGAGCAGTACTTC
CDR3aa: CASSIRQTGSYEQYF

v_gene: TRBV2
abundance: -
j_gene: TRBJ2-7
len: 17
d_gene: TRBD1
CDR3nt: TGTGCCAGCAGTGAGCGAGCGAGGGGACAGAACTCCTACGAGCAGTACTTC
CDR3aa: CASSERARGQNSYEQYF

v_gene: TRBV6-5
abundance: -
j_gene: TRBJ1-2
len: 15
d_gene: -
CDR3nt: TGTGCCAGCACTACAAGGACTGAAACTAACTATGGCTACACCTTC
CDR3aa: CASTTRTETNYGYTF

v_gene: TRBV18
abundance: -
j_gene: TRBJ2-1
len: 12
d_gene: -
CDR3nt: TGTGCCAGCTCACCATATACTGAGGGGCAGTTCTTC
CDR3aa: CASSPYTEGQFF

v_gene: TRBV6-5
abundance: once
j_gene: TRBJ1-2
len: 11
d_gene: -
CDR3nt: TGTGCTATGTTTAGTAACTATGGCTACACCTTC
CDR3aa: CAMFSNYGYTF

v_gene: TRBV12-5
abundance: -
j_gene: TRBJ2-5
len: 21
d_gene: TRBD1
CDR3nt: TGTGCTAGTGCCCTGACCCGGGACAGGGGATTGAACGGGGTGAATCAAGAGACCCAGTACTTC
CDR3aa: CASALTRDRGLNGVNQETQYF

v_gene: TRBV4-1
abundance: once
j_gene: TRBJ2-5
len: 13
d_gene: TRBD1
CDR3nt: TGCGCCAGCAGCGTACAGGGGGAAGAGACCCAGTACTTC
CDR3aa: CASSVQGEETQYF

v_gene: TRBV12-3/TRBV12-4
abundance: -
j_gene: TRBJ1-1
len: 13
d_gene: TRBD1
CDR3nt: TGTGCCAGCAGTTTGGACAGGGGATCTGAAGCTTTCTTT
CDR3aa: CASSLDRGSEAFF